These 25 T cell receptor beta chains share one sample of origin, sequenced in a study of CD8 T cells in Susac syndrome. A quantity of about 0.45 to 1 ug RNA underwent reverse transcription using random hexamers. TCRdb independently ran MiXCR on the immunoSEQ multiplex PCR reads; one entry per CDR3 protein. The data contain under 550,000 distinct CDR3 sequences, 85% of them singletons. The sample comprised CD8+ T cells from PBMCs. Receptor source: a human donor with multiple sclerosis.

The chain couples TRBV7-3 to TRBJ2-5; D not certain. Germline V gene sequence: CDR1 SGHTA, CDR2 FQGTGA. The CDR3 covers 14 residues. Trimming cost V 0 bases and J 2 bases, with 7 bases left between them. CDR3 loop: CASSLTGYQETQYF. In DNA form, the CDR3 reads TGTGCCAGCAGCTTAACTGGCTATCAAGAGACCCAGTACTTC. The variable domain in full, with the rest retrieved from reference TRBV7-3 and TRBJ2-5, is GAGVSQTPSNKVTEKGKYVELRCDPISGHTALYWYRQSLGQGPEFLIYFQGTGAADDSGLPNDRFFAVRPEGSVSTLKIQRTERGDSAVYLCASSLTGYQETQYFGPGTRLLVL.

The rearrangement uses TRBV12-5 and TRBJ1-2, with D possibly being TRBD1 (5 bases). Trimming took 3 bases from V and 3 from J, leaving 8 bases between them. Germline V CDR1 and CDR2: LGHNT, FRNRAP. CDR3 length: 13 amino acids. CDR3 protein: CASGFGGDYGYTF. DNA of the CDR3: TGTGCTAGTGGTTTTGGGGGGGACTATGGCTACACCTTC.

The V call is TRBV9, the J call TRBJ2-7; D possibly uses TRBD1 or TRBD2 (5 bases each). V lost 6 bases, J lost 5 bases, and 18 bases lay in between. This CDR3 has 14 residues. CDR1 and CDR2 from the germline V gene are SGDLS and YYNGEE. The CDR3 coding sequence is TGTGCCAGCAACGAGGGGATGTGGCAGGACGAGCAGTACTTC. Amino acid sequence: CASNEGMWQDEQYF.

The V gene is TRBV7-9, the J gene TRBJ2-1; 12 bases are shared with TRBD1. CDR1 and CDR2 (germline): SEHNR, FQNEAQ (reference sequence). Trimming at V came to 3 bases and at J to 15 bases, leaving 3 bases not matched to a gene. The CDR3 spans 12 residues. The CDR3 DNA reads TGTGCCAGCAGCTTCGGGACAGGGGGCGGGTTCTTC. It yields the protein CASSFGTGGGFF.

The chain employs TRBV20-1 and TRBJ1-5; D might be TRBD1 (5 bases). Germline V gives CDR1 DFQATT, CDR2 SNEGSKA (reference sequence). The V end lost 6 bases, the J end lost 5 bases, and 17 bases lay between the germline ends. The CDR3 sequence is 14 residues long. CDR3 protein: CSARDRVQYQPQHF. Here the CDR3 DNA reads TGCAGTGCCCGGGACCGAGTCCAATATCAGCCCCAGCATTTT.

The CDR3: CASSPPGVEKLFF. The CDR3 coding sequence is TGTGCCAGCAGCCCCCCGGGGGTTGAAAAACTGTTTTTT. The chain is built from TRBV7-8 and TRBJ1-4, with a tentative D call TRBD1 (5 bases). Per germline, CDR1 SGHVS and CDR2 FQNEAQ. The CDR3 sequence is 13 residues long. Trimming stripped 5 bases from V and 7 bases from J, with 11 bases between.

This clonotype has a single count. The chain links TRBV3-1 to TRBJ1-1; the D is unclear. With 1 base removed from V and 0 bases from J, the gap between germline ends came to 12 bases. Germline CDR1 LGHDT, CDR2 YNNKEL (reference sequence). The CDR3 has 16 residues. The CDR3 DNA follows: TGTGCCAGCAGCCAAGCAAGGGAGTTCATGAACACTGAAGCTTTCTTT. It is translated as CASSQAREFMNTEAFF.

A single count supports this clonotype. V gene TRBV4-1 combines with J gene TRBJ2-1; possible D gene TRBD2, 5 bases. Trimming stripped 0 bases from V and 7 bases from J, with 19 bases between. The germline CDR1 and CDR2 sequences are MGHRA and YSYEKL. The CDR3 is 17 residues long. The CDR3 spells CASSQDYGVEPLNEQFF. The CDR3 region has the DNA TGCGCCAGCAGCCAAGATTACGGGGTCGAACCCCTTAATGAGCAGTTCTTC.

This clonotype appeared a few times. The chain joins TRBV6-6 to TRBJ1-1; D might be TRBD1 (5 bases). CDR3 length: 15 residues. V lost 3 bases and J 1 base, leaving 12 bases between the germline ends. Germline V CDR1 and CDR2: MNHNY, SVGAGI (reference sequence). Here the CDR3 DNA reads TGTGCCAGCAGTTATTTAGAAGGGGAGAACACTGAAGCTTTCTTT. Encoded protein: CASSYLEGENTEAFF.

The chain employs TRBV30 and TRBJ2-1, with TRBD2 identical over 9 bases. The CDR3 runs to 15 residues. The trim removed 0 bases at V and 8 bases at J, leaving 8 bases unmatched. Germline CDR1 reads GTSNPN; CDR2 reads SVGIG (reference sequence). CDR3 amino acids: CAWSVPREGGYEQFF. The CDR3 region has the DNA TGTGCCTGGAGTGTACCGCGGGAGGGCGGGTATGAGCAGTTCTTC.

This chain uses TRBV7-9 with TRBJ2-3; TRBD1 is a possible D gene (6 bases). This CDR3 is 17 amino acids long. The germline V gene has CDR1 SEHNR and CDR2 FQNEAQ (reference sequence). V was pared by 2 bases and J by 2 bases, with 17 bases between. CDR3 DNA sequence: TGTGCCAGCAGCTTATTAACAGGGTGGGGGATCACAGATACGCAGTATTTT. Translation gives CASSLLTGWGITDTQYF.

The chain carries TRBV5-6 and TRBJ1-1; TRBD1 matches 7 bases. Germline CDR1 is SGHDT and CDR2 is YYEEEE. The length of the CDR3 is 15 residues. Unmatched junction bases numbered 9, after V lost 0 bases and J lost 7 bases. The CDR3 DNA reads as TGTGCCAGCAGCTTGGGCCTGACAGGGACCGTTGAAGCTTTCTTT. As protein: CASSLGLTGTVEAFF.

The chain couples TRBV7-9 to TRBJ2-2; possibly TRBD2 for D (6 bases). Trimming removed 1 base from V and 5 bases from J, with 20 bases in between. CDR1 is SEHNR and CDR2 is FQNEAQ in the germline V gene (reference sequence). The CDR3 loop spans 18 amino acids. In DNA form, the CDR3 reads TGTGCCAGCAGCTTAGAGGTGGTTGATAGCGGAGGAACCGGGGAGCTGTTTTTT. Its translation is CASSLEVVDSGGTGELFF.

The genes are TRBV12-3 or TRBV12-4 and TRBJ1-1; no clear D gene. V was trimmed by 6 bases and J by 0 bases, leaving 11 bases between them. The CDR3 spans 14 residues. The CDR3 spells CASSPGSLNTEAFF. The CDR3 DNA reads as TGTGCCAGCAGCCCCGGGTCCTTGAACACTGAAGCTTTCTTT.

The rearrangement links TRBV27 to TRBJ1-1; the D gene is possibly TRBD1 (5 bases). Germline values: CDR1 MNHEY, CDR2 SMNVEV (reference sequence). Trimming took off 4 bases at V and 0 bases at J, with 12 bases between the two ends. The CDR3 spans 15 residues. The CDR3 loop reads CASSSAGLMNTEAFF. DNA for the CDR3: TGTGCCAGCAGTTCAGCAGGGTTGATGAACACTGAAGCTTTCTTT.

This chain links TRBV3-1 with TRBJ2-5; TRBD2 aligns across 7 bases. This CDR3 region has 12 residues. V lost 5 bases to trimming and J lost 9 bases; unmatched junction nucleotides: 6. Germline V CDR1 and CDR2: LGHDT, YNNKEL (reference sequence). This CDR3 reads CASSGSLAAQYF. In nucleotides, the CDR3 is TGTGCCAGCAGCGGGAGTCTAGCGGCCCAGTACTTC.

A remark on this clonotype: A clone one base away is much larger, so this may be a read error. The chain recombines TRBV27 with TRBJ2-7; D not certain. Between the trimmed V and J ends, which lost 2 bases and 1 base, there was a span of 6 bases. Germline assignment: CDR1 MNHEY and CDR2 SMNVEV (reference sequence). This CDR3 has 13 residues. This CDR3 is CASSLQESYEQYF. CDR3 DNA sequence: TGTGCCAGCAGTTTACAGGAGTCCTACGAGCAGTACTTC.

The chain carries TRBV6-1 and TRBJ2-2, with TRBD1 identical over 10 bases. Germline lookup yields CDR1 MNHNS and CDR2 SASEGT. This CDR3 is 16 amino acids long. V was pared by 6 bases and J by 3 bases, with 7 bases of the junction left unmatched. CDR3 protein: CASRVDRGVDTGELFF. The CDR3 DNA reads TGTGCCAGCAGAGTGGACAGGGGGGTTGACACCGGGGAGCTGTTTTTT.

The CDR3 DNA sequence: TGTGCCAGCAGCTACAGGGGGTGGGATCAGCCCCAGCATTTT. Translating gives CASSYRGWDQPQHF. V usage is TRBV6-5 and J usage is TRBJ1-5, with TRBD1 identical over 8 bases. CDR1 MNHEY and CDR2 SVGAGI come from the germline V gene. The CDR3 has 14 amino acids. Trimming removed 6 bases from V and 5 bases from J; junction bases left unmatched: 6.

The V gene is TRBV13, the J gene TRBJ2-2; 11 bases are shared with TRBD2. The CDR3 sequence is 17 residues long. CDR1 PRHDT and CDR2 FYEKMQ come from the germline V gene (reference sequence). Trimming removed 3 bases from V and 5 bases from J; junction bases left unmatched: 8. As DNA, the CDR3 is TGTGCCAGCAGCTTTATGGGACTAGCGGACTTAACCGGGGAGCTGTTTTTT. Amino acid sequence: CASSFMGLADLTGELFF.

The rearrangement uses TRBV7-8 and TRBJ2-1; TRBD2 matches at 8 bases. Germline V lookup: CDR1 SGHVS, CDR2 FQNEAQ. The CDR3 length is 16 residues. V dropped 3 bases and J dropped 5; count of bases not matched to a gene: 9. This chain's CDR3 is CASSLEAGVVHNEQFF. CDR3 coding DNA: TGTGCCAGCAGCTTGGAAGCGGGAGTTGTCCACAATGAGCAGTTCTTC.

The genes are TRBV10-3 and TRBJ1-2; D remains ambiguous. In germline, CDR1 is ENHRY, CDR2 SYGVKD. CDR3 length equals 12 residues. Trimming shortened V by 4 bases and J by 8 bases, and 11 bases separated the two germline ends. CDR3 protein: CAISGEEEGYTF. DNA of the CDR3: TGTGCCATCAGTGGGGAAGAGGAGGGCTACACCTTC.

The chain links TRBV29-1 to TRBJ2-7; no reliable D call. This CDR3 is built from 14 residues. The ends were cut back, 0 bases at V and 4 bases at J, with 13 bases in the middle. Germline values: CDR1 SQVTM, CDR2 ANQGSEA. The CDR3 loop is CSVEETATPYEQYF. For the CDR3, the DNA is TGCAGCGTTGAAGAAACGGCAACCCCTTACGAGCAGTACTTC.

In nucleotides, the CDR3 is TGTGCCAGCCGGGCGGGACAGGTGGACTATGGCTACACCTTC. This codes for CASRAGQVDYGYTF. This rearrangement joins TRBV12-3 or TRBV12-4 to TRBJ1-2; 8 nucleotides agree with TRBD1. The ends lost 8 bases at V and 3 bases at J; junction bases unmatched: 8. The CDR3 loop spans 14 amino acids.

V and J are TRBV30 and TRBJ2-5; 9 nucleotides agree with TRBD2. This CDR3 spans 13 amino acids. Per germline, CDR1 GTSNPN and CDR2 SVGIG (reference sequence). Trimming removed 4 bases from V and 4 bases from J; junction bases left unmatched: 4. As DNA, the CDR3 is TGTGCCTGGACTAGCGGGATGGGAGAGACCCAGTACTTC. Its translation is CAWTSGMGETQYF. The full variable domain, rest sourced from reference TRBV30 and TRBJ2-5, is SQTIHQWPATLVQPVGSPLSLECTVEGTSNPNLYWYRQAAGRGLQLLFYSVGIGQISSEVPQNLSASRPQDRQFILSSKKLLLSDSGFYLCAWTSGMGETQYFGPGTRLLVL.